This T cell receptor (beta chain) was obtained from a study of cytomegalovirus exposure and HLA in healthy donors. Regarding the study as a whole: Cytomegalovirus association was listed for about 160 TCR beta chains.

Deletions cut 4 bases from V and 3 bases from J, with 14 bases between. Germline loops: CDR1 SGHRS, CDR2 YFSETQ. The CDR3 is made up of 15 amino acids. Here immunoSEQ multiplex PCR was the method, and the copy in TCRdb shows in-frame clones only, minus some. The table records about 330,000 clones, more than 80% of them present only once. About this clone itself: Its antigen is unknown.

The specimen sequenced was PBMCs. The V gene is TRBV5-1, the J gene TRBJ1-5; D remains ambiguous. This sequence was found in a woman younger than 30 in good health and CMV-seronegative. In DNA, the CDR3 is TGCGCCAGCAGCGACGCGGGAGAACCCAATCAGCCCCAGCATTTT. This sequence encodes CASSDAGEPNQPQHF.